Described below is a single T cell receptor (beta chain) sequence and its context. The data are from a study of cytomegalovirus exposure and HLA in healthy donors. The primer mix had 60 Vbeta and 13 Jbeta primers. The method was immunoSEQ multiplex PCR; TCRdb's version includes in-frame clones alone and lacks a portion of them. The data show about 130,000 clones, roughly four fifths seen once. Germline loops: CDR1 SGHVS, CDR2 FQNEAQ. V dropped 2 bases and J dropped 5; count of bases not matched to a gene: 17. There are 19 residues in the CDR3. The chain joins TRBV7-8 to TRBJ1-1; 10 bases fit TRBD1. Sequencing input: PBMCs. This receptor was obtained from a boy between 2 and 10 years old in good health and CMV-seronegative. For the CDR3, the DNA is TGTGCCAGCAGCTTAAGCCGGGTATCGGACAGGGGGTGGGAAACTGAAGCTTTCTTT. Protein product: CASSLSRVSDRGWETEAFF.